These 24 T cell receptor beta chains were all obtained from the same sample, sequenced in a study of early T cells in non-severe SARS-CoV-2 infection. TCRdb fed the 5' RACE reads into MiXCR, producing one record per CDR3 protein. The table has around 80,000 distinct CDR3 sequences, roughly 13% seen once. Sequencing input: whole blood. The receptors stem from an adult who was a healthcare worker with PCR-confirmed SARS-CoV-2 infection or an uninfected control (not recorded which).

In DNA, the CDR3 is TGTGCCGGAATCCAGGGGACTAACACCGGGGAGCTGTTTTTT. Protein product: CAGIQGTNTGELFF. The rearrangement uses TRBV30 and TRBJ2-2; D is tentatively TRBD1 or TRBD2 (6 bases each). The ends were cut back, 8 bases at V and 2 bases at J, with 15 bases in the middle. CDR3 size: 14 residues. Germline-derived CDR1 and CDR2 are GTSNPN and SVGIG (reference sequence).

The rearrangement uses TRBV6-5 and TRBJ1-6; D not resolved. CDR1 is MNHEY, CDR2 SVGAGI, per germline. V gave up 6 bases and J gave up 7 bases, with 10 bases separating them. The length of the CDR3 is 13 residues. The CDR3 sequence is CASSPTENSPLHF. CDR3 bases: TGTGCCAGCAGCCCTACGGAAAATTCACCCCTCCACTTT.

In its sample, this clonotype was seen a few times. V and J are TRBV4-1 and TRBJ2-1; no clear D. The ends were cut back, 0 bases at V and 0 bases at J, with 12 bases in the middle. Germline CDR1 MGHRA, CDR2 YSYEKL. This CDR3 comprises 17 residues. The CDR3 DNA reads as TGCGCCAGCAGCCAAGACCCAAAGGGAACCTCCTACAATGAGCAGTTCTTC. This encodes CASSQDPKGTSYNEQFF.

A few counts support this clonotype. The chain joins TRBV2 to TRBJ2-2, with D unclear. The CDR3 runs 15 residues. Trimming took off 5 bases at V and 3 bases at J, with 13 bases between the two ends. Germline-derived CDR1 and CDR2 are SNHLY and FYNNEI. The DNA of the CDR3 is TGTGCCAGCAGTAGGGATTCCACCTACACCGGGGAGCTGTTTTTT. Protein sequence: CASSRDSTYTGELFF.

The chain couples TRBV4-1 to TRBJ2-3, with TRBD2 matching 14 bases. Germline V lookup: CDR1 MGHRA, CDR2 YSYEKL. Germline trimming cut 2 bases from V and 4 bases from J; bases unmatched to any gene: 8. The CDR3 runs to 18 residues. The CDR3 DNA follows: TGCGCCAGCAGCCAACGACTAGCGGGGGGGCTTGTTGCAGATACGCAGTATTTT. This translates into CASSQRLAGGLVADTQYF.

This chain uses TRBV28 with TRBJ1-1; tentatively, D is TRBD1 (5 bases). This CDR3 is 12 amino acids long. Germline CDR1 is MDHEN and CDR2 is SYDVKM. V was clipped by 5 bases and J by 11 bases, with 15 bases between them. The CDR3 DNA sequence: TGTGCCAGCAGTCCTCACCCGCGGGGGGCTTTCTTT. Encoded protein: CASSPHPRGAFF.

The V gene is TRBV6-6, the J gene TRBJ2-3; D unresolved. Trimming left V 0 bases short and J 2 bases short, with 12 bases between. Germline V gene sequence: CDR1 MNHNY, CDR2 SVGAGI (reference sequence). This CDR3 is 16 amino acids long. The DNA for the CDR3 is TGTGCCAGCAGTTACTCTGGAGAGGAATACACAGATACGCAGTATTTT. It is translated as CASSYSGEEYTDTQYF.

This clonotype was seen a few times. The chain couples TRBV30 to TRBJ2-3; 7 bases fit TRBD2. J lost 4 bases, V lost 0 bases, and 1 base had no gene match. The germline gives CDR1 GTSNPN, CDR2 SVGIG (reference sequence). The CDR3 extends over 13 amino acids. This CDR3 reads CAWSVAGADTQYF. The CDR3 DNA follows: TGTGCCTGGAGTGTGGCGGGGGCAGATACGCAGTATTTT.

The chain's CDR3 is CASSQDQITNSPLHF. DNA for the CDR3: TGTGCCAGCAGCCAAGATCAGATTACCAATTCACCCCTCCACTTT. J is TRBJ1-6 and V is TRBV14; D is unclear. The CDR3 contains 15 residues. CDR1 and CDR2 (germline): SGHDN, FVKESK. Between the trimmed V and J ends, which lost 0 bases and 7 bases, there was a span of 10 bases. The variable domain in full, with the rest retrieved from reference TRBV14 and TRBJ1-6, is EAGVTQFPSHSVIEKGQTVTLRCDPISGHDNLYWYRRVMGKEIKFLLHFVKESKQDESGMPNNRFLAERTGGTYSTLKVQPAELEDSGVYFCASSQDQITNSPLHFGNGTRLTVT.

The chain joins TRBV11-1 to TRBJ1-2; unclear D gene. The CDR3 totals 13 residues. Germline V CDR1 and CDR2: SGHAT, FQDESV (reference sequence). V dropped 5 bases and J dropped 3 bases, with 10 bases sitting between them. CDR3 sequence (DNA): TGTGCCAGCAGCCCCGGGAACTACTATGGCTACACCTTC. Protein: CASSPGNYYGYTF.

The V and J genes are TRBV3-1 and TRBJ2-2; TRBD2 is a possible D gene (6 bases). From germline, CDR1 is LGHDT and CDR2 YNNKEL (reference sequence). The CDR3 length is 15 residues. The V and J ends lost 2 bases and 6 bases respectively, with 13 bases between them. This CDR3 is CASSQYGTRPGELFF. As DNA, the CDR3 is TGTGCCAGCAGCCAATACGGGACTCGTCCCGGGGAGCTGTTTTTT.

The chain carries TRBV10-3 and TRBJ1-6; D remains ambiguous. Germline assignment: CDR1 ENHRY and CDR2 SYGVKD. The CDR3 totals 13 residues. V was cut by 0 bases and J by 11 bases, with 8 bases left in between. CDR3 DNA: TGTGCCATCAGTGAGTCAGAAAACGCACCCCTCCACTTT. This encodes CAISESENAPLHF.

The chain couples TRBV20-1 to TRBJ1-5; 12 positions match TRBD1. After removal of 0 bases from V and 3 bases from J, the junction contained 3 bases not matched to a gene. CDR1 and CDR2 from the germline V gene are DFQATT and SNEGSKA (reference sequence). CDR3 length: 16 amino acids. As DNA, the CDR3 is TGCAGTGCTAGAGAGTGGGACAGGGGGCACAATCAGCCCCAGCATTTT. It encodes CSAREWDRGHNQPQHF.

This chain links TRBV2 with TRBJ2-2, with D tentatively TRBD2 (6 bases). Germline V lookup: CDR1 SNHLY, CDR2 FYNNEI. This CDR3 contains 15 residues. V was shortened by 10 bases and J by 2 bases, with 17 bases between the two germline ends. This CDR3 reads CAILLATINTGELFF. The CDR3 DNA reads TGTGCCATCCTCCTAGCGACTATTAACACCGGGGAGCTGTTTTTT. The variable domain in full, with the rest retrieved from reference TRBV2 and TRBJ2-2, is EPEVTQTPSHQVTQMGQEVILRCVPISNHLYFYWYRQILGQKVEFLVSFYNNEISEKSEIFDDQFSVERPDGSNFTLKIRSTKLEDSAMYFCAILLATINTGELFFGEGSRLTVL.

This clonotype appeared a few times. The V gene is TRBV13, the J gene TRBJ2-1; D not certain. V lost 1 base and J lost 2, with 3 bases in between. The CDR3 sequence is 13 residues long. Per the germline V gene, CDR1 is PRHDT and CDR2 is FYEKMQ (reference sequence). CDR3: CASSLEAYNEQFF. CDR3 coding DNA: TGTGCCAGCAGCTTAGAAGCCTACAATGAGCAGTTCTTC. Based on the CDR3 plus reference TRBV13 and TRBJ2-1, the full variable domain is AAGVIQSPRHLIKEKRETATLKCYPIPRHDTVYWYQQGPGQDPQFLISFYEKMQSDKGSIPDRFSAQQFSDYHSELNMSSLELGDSALYFCASSLEAYNEQFFGPGTRLTVL.

The chain combines TRBV5-8 with TRBJ1-4; D uncertain. Trimming left V 0 bases short and J 7 bases short, with 13 bases between. The CDR3 length is 15 residues. Per germline, CDR1 SGHTS and CDR2 YDEGEE. The CDR3 loop is CASSLDPRGVEKLFF. CDR3 bases: TGTGCCAGCAGCTTGGACCCAAGAGGAGTTGAAAAACTGTTTTTT.

J is TRBJ1-2 and V is TRBV5-5; D not resolved. CDR1 is SGHKS, CDR2 YYEKEE, per germline (reference sequence). Trimming took off 4 bases at V and 4 bases at J, with 11 bases between the two ends. There are 13 residues in the CDR3. For the CDR3, the DNA is TGTGCCAGCAGCGGGCAAGGATTCTATGGCTACACCTTC. As protein: CASSGQGFYGYTF. Using reference TRBV5-5 and TRBJ1-2 for the parts outside the CDR3, the full variable domain is DAGVTQSPTHLIKTRGQQVTLRCSPISGHKSVSWYQQVLGQGPQFIFQYYEKEERGRGNFPDRFSARQFPNYSSELNVNALLLGDSALYLCASSGQGFYGYTFGSGTRLTVV.

This sequence joins TRBV19 and TRBJ1-2, with D possibly being TRBD1 (6 bases). This CDR3 spans 14 amino acids. CDR1 and CDR2 (germline): LNHDA, SQIVND (reference sequence). V shed 9 bases and J shed 4 bases, with 18 bases lying between them. This chain's CDR3 is CASLDGGTPYGYTF. CDR3 bases: TGTGCCAGCTTAGACGGGGGCACCCCCTATGGCTACACCTTC.

This clonotype came up a few times. The chain uses TRBV18 and TRBJ1-1, with D perhaps TRBD1 (6 bases). CDR1 is KGHSH and CDR2 is LQKENI in the germline V gene. CDR3 length: 15 amino acids. Trimming took off 6 bases at V and 2 bases at J, with 16 bases between the two ends. The CDR3 spells CASSPEGGPNTEAFF. In nucleotides, the CDR3 is TGTGCCAGCTCCCCTGAGGGGGGACCTAACACTGAAGCTTTCTTT.

V is TRBV18 and J is TRBJ1-5; weak D call: TRBD1 (5 bases). CDR1 KGHSH and CDR2 LQKENI come from the germline V gene. V lost 0 bases to trimming and J lost 4 bases, with 16 bases between them. The CDR3 has 17 amino acids. The chain's CDR3 is CASSPPSDRGANQPQHF. The CDR3 nucleotides are TGTGCCAGCTCACCACCATCCGACAGAGGGGCTAATCAGCCCCAGCATTTT.

This clonotype was detected ten times or more. The chain joins TRBV7-9 to TRBJ2-7, with D possibly matching TRBD1 (5 bases). The germline gives CDR1 SEHNR, CDR2 FQNEAQ (reference sequence). The germline V and J ends were trimmed by 4 bases and 5 bases, with 24 bases remaining between them. This CDR3 region has 17 residues. DNA of the CDR3: TGTGCCAGCAGCTCGCCCCCCTTGGGGCAGTCGGCCCACGAGCAGTACTTC. This encodes CASSSPPLGQSAHEQYF.

The chain has TRBV5-1 and TRBJ2-7; D ambiguous. The germline V and J ends were trimmed by 0 bases and 5 bases, with 15 bases remaining between them. Germline CDR1 reads SGHRS; CDR2 reads YFSETQ. CDR3 length: 15 amino acids. The CDR3 loop is CASSLALAPGNEQYF. As DNA, the CDR3 is TGCGCCAGCAGCTTGGCCTTGGCCCCTGGGAACGAGCAGTACTTC.

This clonotype was seen a handful of times. V and J are TRBV28 and TRBJ1-1; D is possibly TRBD1 (6 bases). The CDR3 has 15 residues. Germline CDR1 and CDR2: MDHEN and SYDVKM. Trimming pared 7 bases from V and 9 bases from J, leaving 24 bases between. CDR3 nucleotides: TGTGCCAGCATTGGGTCCGCAACACAGGGATGGAAAGCTTTCTTT. Translating it yields CASIGSATQGWKAFF. The whole variable domain, remainder taken from reference TRBV28 and TRBJ1-1, is DVKVTQSSRYLVKRTGEKVFLECVQDMDHENMFWYRQDPGLGLRLIYFSYDVKMKEKGDIPEGYSVSREKKERFSLILESASTNQTSMYLCASIGSATQGWKAFFGQGTRLTVV.

This clonotype was seen many times. The chain is built from TRBV5-6 and TRBJ2-7, with 7 nucleotides matching TRBD2. Trimming at V came to 4 bases and at J to 1 base, leaving 5 bases not matched to a gene. This CDR3 is 14 amino acids long. Germline V gene data show CDR1 as SGHDT and CDR2 as YYEEEE. The CDR3 nucleotides are TGTGCCAGCAGCCGAGGTAGCGGGTCCTACGAGCAGTACTTC. Translated, it gives CASSRGSGSYEQYF.